These 30 T cell receptor beta chains were all obtained from the same sample, sequenced in a study of T cell changes during pregnancy in multiple sclerosis. Method: immunoSEQ multiplex PCR; TCRdb's copy keeps in-frame clones and lacks some. Among about 75,000 clones listed, approximately 95% were seen once. The sequences come from CD4+ T cells from peripheral blood mononuclear cells, collected after pregnancy. The receptors were gathered from a female donor with multiple sclerosis, enrolled in a pregnancy study.

The CDR3 loop reads CASSLAVNRGRQETNEKLFF. CDR3 coding DNA: TGTGCCAGCAGCTTAGCGGTAAACAGGGGGCGTCAGGAAACTAATGAAAAACTGTTTTTT. The chain joins TRBV7-2 to TRBJ1-4; 9 bases agree with TRBD1. From germline, CDR1 is SGHTA and CDR2 FQGNSA. The CDR3 is 20 residues long. V shed 0 bases and J 1 base; nucleotides not matched to a gene: 12.

The V and J genes are TRBV6-5 and TRBJ1-1, with D perhaps TRBD1 (6 bases). The CDR3 has 11 residues. The V and J ends lost 2 bases and 9 bases respectively, with 7 bases between them. The germline gives CDR1 MNHEY, CDR2 SVGAGI. Here the CDR3 DNA reads TGTGCCAGCAGTTACACAGGGAAAGCTTTCTTT. Amino acids: CASSYTGKAFF.

CDR3 in amino acids: CASSQWQGLSGANVLTF. In DNA, the CDR3 is TGTGCCAGCAGCCAGTGGCAGGGCTTATCGGGGGCCAACGTCCTGACTTTC. The chain links TRBV14 to TRBJ2-6; D possibly corresponds to TRBD1 (5 bases). The CDR3 covers 17 residues. V dropped 3 bases and J dropped 4 bases, with 16 bases sitting between them. Germline V gene data show CDR1 as SGHDN and CDR2 as FVKESK.

V and J are TRBV11-1 and TRBJ2-1, with a weak D call TRBD2 (7 bases). The CDR3 totals 16 residues. Trimming took off 1 base at V and 8 bases at J, with 18 bases between the two ends. CDR1 is SGHAT and CDR2 is FQDESV in the germline V gene (reference sequence). The CDR3 DNA is TGTGCCAGCAGCTTAGTGGGAGCGGGACATTGGGATGAGCAGTTCTTC. The encoded protein is CASSLVGAGHWDEQFF.

The gene calls are TRBV6-5 and TRBJ2-1, with D perhaps matching TRBD1 (5 bases). CDR3 size: 13 residues. The germline V gene encodes CDR1 MNHEY and CDR2 SVGAGI. V was pared by 6 bases and J by 7 bases, with 13 bases between. The DNA for the CDR3 is TGTGCCAGCAGAAGAACAGGTTCGAATGAGCAGTTCTTC. Its translation is CASRRTGSNEQFF.

Only one count was recorded for this clone. One end of the junction is discordant with germline, which a read error may explain. V and J are TRBV10-2 and TRBJ2-7; D is uncertain. Germline lookup yields CDR1 WSHSY and CDR2 SAAADI. This CDR3 is built from 12 residues. This chain's CDR3 is CVSSPVPYEQYF. For the CDR3, the DNA is TGCGTCAGCTCCCCAGTACCGTACGAGCAGTACTTC.

V usage is TRBV27 and J usage is TRBJ2-6; 8 nucleotides agree with TRBD2. This CDR3 contains 16 residues. Germline V lookup: CDR1 MNHEY, CDR2 SMNVEV (reference sequence). Trimming took 5 bases from V and 2 from J; bases not matched to a gene: 5. The CDR3 here is CASSAQRGTGANVLTF. DNA for the CDR3: TGTGCCAGCAGTGCGCAGCGGGGGACTGGGGCCAACGTCCTGACTTTC.

This clone was picked up one time. The rearrangement joins TRBV7-9 to TRBJ2-1; 8 bases agree with TRBD2. The CDR3 sequence is 17 residues long. Trimming cost V 5 bases and J 3 bases; bases outside gene matches: 12. The germline gives CDR1 SEHNR, CDR2 FQNEAQ (reference sequence). The CDR3, as DNA: TGTGCCAGCAGCGAAAGTGGGGGACTAGACTACTACAATGAGCAGTTCTTC. Residues: CASSESGGLDYYNEQFF.

This clone was observed a single time. CDR3: CASSPRHSSGSGGELFF. CDR3 bases: TGCGCCAGCAGCCCGCGGCATTCTAGCGGGAGCGGCGGGGAGCTGTTTTTT. The chain carries TRBV5-1 and TRBJ2-2, with TRBD2 matching 10 bases. Germline V CDR1 and CDR2: SGHRS, YFSETQ. J was trimmed by 7 bases and V by 4 bases; bases with no gene match: 13. The CDR3 totals 17 residues.

V is TRBV7-2 and J is TRBJ2-7; 10 bases line up with TRBD2. Unmatched junction bases numbered 9, after V lost 1 base and J lost 3 bases. The CDR3 runs 17 residues. Germline V gene lookup returns CDR1 SGHTA and CDR2 FQGNSA. As DNA, the CDR3 is TGTGCCAGCAGCTTAGGGGCGTCTAGCGGGAGTGTCTACGAGCAGTACTTC. It codes for CASSLGASSGSVYEQYF.

The chain carries TRBV25-1 and TRBJ2-3; D gene unclear. Trimming removed 3 bases from V and 2 bases from J, with 6 bases in between. CDR3 size: 13 residues. Germline loops: CDR1 MGHDK, CDR2 SYGVNS. The CDR3 loop is CASSDLSTDTQYF. The CDR3 DNA reads as TGTGCCAGCAGTGATCTTTCCACAGATACGCAGTATTTT.

In nucleotides, the CDR3 is TGTGCCAGCAGCCAGCGGACAGGGTCGTCTTCCTACTACGAGCAGTACTTC. This translates into CASSQRTGSSSYYEQYF. The chain combines TRBV7-8 with TRBJ2-7; 8 bases agree with TRBD1. Germline values: CDR1 SGHVS, CDR2 FQNEAQ. This CDR3 region has 17 residues. Trimming at V came to 5 bases and at J to 3 bases, leaving 15 bases not matched to a gene.

This clone was counted once. The J gene is TRBJ2-7, the V gene TRBV5-1; 8 bases align to TRBD1. From germline, CDR1 is SGHRS and CDR2 YFSETQ. This CDR3 is 15 amino acids long. Trimming at V came to 5 bases and at J to 0 bases, leaving 7 bases not matched to a gene. The CDR3: CASSWWTGSSYEQYF. CDR3 DNA: TGCGCCAGCAGTTGGTGGACAGGGAGCTCCTACGAGCAGTACTTC. The full variable domain, its missing parts supplied by reference TRBV5-1 and TRBJ2-7, is KAGVTQTPRYLIKTRGQQVTLSCSPISGHRSVSWYQQTPGQGLQFLFEYFSETQRNKGNFPGRFSGRQFSNSRSEMNVSTLELGDSALYLCASSWWTGSSYEQYFGPGTRLTVT.

This clone was counted many times. The chain joins TRBV7-9 to TRBJ1-1; no firm D call. The V and J ends lost 1 base and 4 bases respectively, with 4 bases between them. CDR1 is SEHNR and CDR2 is FQNEAQ in the germline V gene (reference sequence). This CDR3 is built from 12 residues. CDR3 amino acids: CASSLDLTEAFF. The CDR3 bases are TGTGCCAGCAGCTTAGATCTCACTGAAGCTTTCTTT.

Remarks on this clone: A read error may account for a junction end that differs from germline. J is TRBJ2-1 and V is TRBV5-1; TRBD2 matches 8 bases. This CDR3 is 16 amino acids long. The germline CDR1 and CDR2 sequences are SGHRS and YFSETQ. The CDR3 spells CASSLGGRSSHNEQFF. The CDR3 DNA reads as TGCGCCAGCAGCTTGGGCGGGAGGTCCTCCCACAATGAGCAGTTCTTC.

The chain is built from TRBV19 and TRBJ2-7; 8 bases fit TRBD1. In germline, CDR1 is LNHDA, CDR2 SQIVND (reference sequence). The V segment lost 8 bases and the J segment 9 bases; nucleotides outside the gene matches: 12. The length of the CDR3 is 13 residues. CDR3 protein: CASSQGAALGQYF. DNA of the CDR3: TGTGCCAGTTCCCAGGGGGCCGCCTTAGGGCAGTACTTC.

The V gene is TRBV19, the J gene TRBJ2-3; 8 bases map to TRBD1. This CDR3 has 16 residues. Trimming cost V 1 base and J 10 bases; bases outside gene matches: 13. Per germline, CDR1 LNHDA and CDR2 SQIVND (reference sequence). The CDR3 region has the DNA TGTGCCAGTAGTATAGCCAGGGGGCGCGTAGGGGTGGCGCAGTATTTT. Amino acids: CASSIARGRVGVAQYF.

In its sample, this clone was seen a few times. The chain carries TRBV5-6 and TRBJ1-2, with 9 positions matching TRBD1. Per the germline V gene, CDR1 is SGHDT and CDR2 is YYEEEE. The CDR3 loop spans 15 amino acids. V gave up 2 bases and J gave up 2 bases; unmatched junction bases: 4. As DNA, the CDR3 is TGTGCCAGCAGCTTCCGGGACAGGGTAAACTATGGCTACACCTTC. This translates into CASSFRDRVNYGYTF.

V and J are TRBV7-8 and TRBJ2-2; weak D call: TRBD2 (6 bases). CDR1 and CDR2 from the germline V gene are SGHVS and FQNEAQ. There are 13 residues in the CDR3. V lost 2 bases and J 7 bases, leaving 8 bases between the germline ends. The CDR3: CASSLRRDGELFF. The CDR3 region has the DNA TGTGCCAGCAGCTTAAGGAGGGACGGGGAGCTGTTTTTT.

Turning to this clone: Other DNA sequences in this specimen translate into the identical CDR3. The rearrangement uses TRBV19 and TRBJ2-2, with 8 positions matching TRBD1. Trimming at V came to 4 bases and at J to 2 bases, leaving 3 bases not matched to a gene. The CDR3 loop spans 15 amino acids. CDR1 is LNHDA and CDR2 is SQIVND in the germline V gene (reference sequence). The chain's CDR3 is CASSRTGTNTGELFF. In DNA form, the CDR3 reads TGTGCCAGTAGTAGGACAGGGACTAACACCGGGGAGCTGTTTTTT.

The chain employs TRBV29-1 and TRBJ2-3; 9 bases line up with TRBD2. The V and J ends lost 4 bases and 0 bases, in that order; junction bases with no gene match: 11. Germline loops: CDR1 SQVTM, CDR2 ANQGSEA. This CDR3 contains 17 residues. The CDR3 DNA is TGCAGCGTTGTTCTAGCGGGAATCCTCTCCAGCACAGATACGCAGTATTTT. This encodes CSVVLAGILSSTDTQYF.

The V gene is TRBV7-2, the J gene TRBJ2-1, with D perhaps TRBD2 (5 bases). Per the germline V gene, CDR1 is SGHTA and CDR2 is FQGNSA. Trimming left V 1 base short and J 2 bases short, with 9 bases between. This CDR3 is built from 15 residues. For the CDR3, the DNA is TGTGCCAGCAGCTTAGTGGCGGGTGCCTACAATGAGCAGTTCTTC. Translated: CASSLVAGAYNEQFF.

The chain links TRBV7-9 to TRBJ2-5, with D maybe TRBD1 (6 bases). Deletions cut 5 bases from V and 2 bases from J, with 9 bases between. The CDR3 consists of 13 residues. CDR1 SEHNR and CDR2 FQNEAQ come from the germline V gene (reference sequence). CDR3 sequence (DNA): TGTGCCAGCAGCCGTGGACAGCAAGAGACCCAGTACTTC. Translated, it gives CASSRGQQETQYF.

The chain is built from TRBV11-2 and TRBJ2-7; 9 bases line up with TRBD1. CDR3 size: 12 residues. The V gene's germline CDR1 is SGHAT and CDR2 FQNNGV. The V and J ends lost 1 base and 11 bases, in that order; junction bases with no gene match: 3. The chain's CDR3 is CASSLVRTGEYF. The DNA for the CDR3 is TGTGCCAGCAGCTTAGTTCGGACAGGGGAGTACTTC.

This clone was counted a single time. The chain uses TRBV27 and TRBJ1-5; maybe TRBD1 (6 bases). There are 15 residues in the CDR3. V lost 2 bases, J lost 1 base, and 9 bases lay in between. Germline loops: CDR1 MNHEY, CDR2 SMNVEV (reference sequence). CDR3 residues: CASSLRQGSNQPQHF. Here the CDR3 DNA reads TGTGCCAGCAGTTTACGGCAGGGGAGCAATCAGCCCCAGCATTTT.

This chain uses TRBV19 with TRBJ2-5, with TRBD2 as a possible D gene (5 bases). Trimming removed 6 bases from V and 5 bases from J, with 7 bases in between. Germline assignment: CDR1 LNHDA and CDR2 SQIVND (reference sequence). The CDR3 totals 11 residues. The CDR3 reads CASSSGETQYF. The CDR3 DNA sequence: TGTGCCAGTAGCTCGGGGGAGACCCAGTACTTC.

This chain connects TRBV6-6 to TRBJ2-6; a weak D match, TRBD2 (5 bases). The germline gives CDR1 MNHNY, CDR2 SVGAGI (reference sequence). This CDR3 region has 16 residues. V was pared by 5 bases and J by 0 bases, with 11 bases between. The CDR3 DNA is TGTGCCAGCAGTAAAGGACTTAACTCTGGGGCCAACGTCCTGACTTTC. It specifies CASSKGLNSGANVLTF.

This chain links TRBV5-6 with TRBJ2-7; 9 bases fit TRBD2. The CDR3 spans 15 residues. Germline V gene sequence: CDR1 SGHDT, CDR2 YYEEEE. The junction had 7 bases not matched to a gene; V was cut back by 1 base and J by 5 bases. In DNA, the CDR3 is TGTGCCAGCAGCTTGTCTGGCGGGAGGGGGGACGAGCAGTACTTC. As protein: CASSLSGGRGDEQYF.

The V gene is TRBV7-6, the J gene TRBJ1-1; perhaps TRBD1 as D (5 bases). The germline V gene encodes CDR1 SGHVS and CDR2 FNYEAQ. The CDR3 loop spans 13 amino acids. Deletions cut 1 base from V and 7 bases from J, with 10 bases between. The CDR3 sequence: CASSLGLGDEAFF. In DNA form, the CDR3 reads TGTGCCAGCAGCTTAGGACTAGGGGATGAAGCTTTCTTT. The complete variable domain, with remaining parts taken from reference TRBV7-6 and TRBJ1-1, reads GAGVSQSPRYKVTKRGQDVALRCDPISGHVSLYWYRQALGQGPEFLTYFNYEAQQDKSGLPNDRFSAERPEGSISTLTIQRTEQRDSAMYRCASSLGLGDEAFFGQGTRLTVV.

The chain combines TRBV5-1 with TRBJ1-1; unclear D gene. V was shortened by 2 bases and J by 9 bases, with 11 bases between the two germline ends. The CDR3 length is 12 residues. Germline CDR1 SGHRS, CDR2 YFSETQ. CDR3 in DNA: TGCGCCAGCAGCTTACCGGGATCTCAAGCTTTCTTT. This codes for CASSLPGSQAFF.